This T cell receptor (beta chain) was recovered during a study of blood T cell repertoires in COVID-19. On the study more broadly: Italy, Spain and the United States were the sources of the convalescent and acute COVID-19 samples.

The germline CDR1 and CDR2 sequences are SGHVS and FQNEAQ. This CDR3 is built from 15 residues. Trimming cost V 5 bases and J 6 bases; bases outside gene matches: 12. The protocol was immunoSEQ multiplex PCR, while the TCRdb copy is restricted to in-frame clones and leaves out a portion. This sample has roughly 250,000 clones; 91% occur once, and the top ten carry under 3%. The source is a person under 35 with COVID-19, enrolled during active disease. Sequenced material: peripheral blood. The chain carries TRBV7-8 and TRBJ1-2; 7 nucleotides align to TRBD1. In nucleotides, the CDR3 is TGTGCCAGCAGCCCGCTCAGGGGGAAGCAGGATGGCTACACCTTC. Its protein is CASSPLRGKQDGYTF.